This T cell receptor (beta chain) was observed in a study of identical twins. V shed 5 bases, J shed 4 bases, and the junction held 12 bases outside the gene matches. Germline lookup yields CDR1 SGHTA and CDR2 FQGNSA. This CDR3 has 16 amino acids. In TCRdb, the 5' RACE reads were re-called with MiXCR into one record per CDR3 protein. The sample comprises 600,000 to 850,000 distinct CDR3 sequences, about 18% of which are singletons, and around 14% rests with the top ten. This sample was shared with a second study, whose subject was T cells expressing NK-cell markers. That work adds: One observes that, in several donors, these clonotypes were also the leading ones within the CD3+CD56-NKG2C+ fraction.

The chain joins TRBV7-2 to TRBJ1-2; TRBD1 aligns across 8 bases. The sample taken for sequencing was PBMCs. This clonotype was obtained from a young woman in good health. The CDR3 here is CASSIRTGLTFYGYTF. As DNA, the CDR3 is TGTGCCAGCAGCATACGGACAGGGCTTACCTTCTATGGCTACACCTTC.